A single sample is the source of the 29 T cell receptor beta chains below, sequenced in a study of cytomegalovirus exposure and HLA in healthy donors. Both 60 Vbeta primers and 13 Jbeta primers went into the PCR. Clones were sequenced by immunoSEQ multiplex PCR, and TCRdb holds only the in-frame ones, with some missing. The data hold under 200,000 clones, with about 76% observed a single time. The sample comprised PBMCs. The receptor set was obtained from a woman aged 40 to 55 in good health and CMV-seropositive.

Of note for this clone: The junction differs from germline at one of its ends, possibly a read error. This sequence joins TRBV7-9 and TRBJ2-5; a weak D match, TRBD1 (6 bases). The closer fit of TRBJ2-7 to the DNA end suggests the J call may be wrong. Per the germline V gene, CDR1 is SEHNR and CDR2 is FQNEAQ (reference sequence). The CDR3 extends over 16 amino acids. The CDR3: CSSSLAITRGDYEQYF. As DNA, the CDR3 is TGTTCCAGCAGCTTAGCGATAACCAGGGGAGACTACGAGCAGTACTTC.

This CDR3 is CASSLAEGISEAFF. The CDR3 nucleotides are TGTGCCAGCAGTCTCGCGGAGGGAATCTCTGAAGCTTTCTTT. V gene TRBV7-2 combines with J gene TRBJ1-1, with D uncertain. Germline lookup yields CDR1 SGHTA and CDR2 FQGNSA. The CDR3 totals 14 residues. Between the trimmed V and J ends, which lost 6 bases and 6 bases, there was a span of 17 bases.

The chain employs TRBV2 and TRBJ1-4; D is unresolved. The CDR3 length is 14 residues. Between the trimmed V and J ends, which lost 6 bases and 7 bases, there was a span of 15 bases. Germline loops: CDR1 SNHLY, CDR2 FYNNEI. DNA for the CDR3: TGTGCCAGCAGCCGTGGAGGGCTGGGTGAAAAACTGTTTTTT. Protein: CASSRGGLGEKLFF.

This sequence joins TRBV6-1 and TRBJ2-3, with TRBD2 as a possible D gene (5 bases). Looked up from germline, CDR1 is MNHNS and CDR2 is SASEGT. The CDR3 has 13 residues. Trimming shortened V by 7 bases and J by 4 bases, and 12 bases separated the two germline ends. The CDR3 here is CASIEGAADTQYF. DNA of the CDR3: TGTGCCAGCATAGAGGGAGCGGCAGATACGCAGTATTTT.

The chain is built from TRBV5-1 and TRBJ1-2; 11 bases agree with TRBD1. Germline V gene lookup returns CDR1 SGHRS and CDR2 YFSETQ. The CDR3 extends over 13 amino acids. V gave up 7 bases and J gave up 7 bases; unmatched junction bases: 6. CDR3 protein: CASADRGQGGYTF. The CDR3 bases are TGCGCCAGCGCGGACAGGGGGCAAGGTGGCTACACCTTC.

The rearrangement links TRBV5-1 to TRBJ2-1; 8 bases line up with TRBD2. This CDR3 contains 21 residues. Germline values: CDR1 SGHRS, CDR2 YFSETQ. CDR3 in amino acids: CARRGLGGNYGKGWSYNEQFF. CDR3 in DNA: TGCGCTCGCCGGGGACTAGGAGGAAACTATGGGAAGGGTTGGTCCTACAATGAGCAGTTCTTC.

This chain joins TRBV7-9 and TRBJ2-3; maybe TRBD1 (6 bases). Germline CDR1 reads SEHNR; CDR2 reads FQNEAQ (reference sequence). The CDR3 length is 16 residues. The V and J ends lost 5 bases and 0 bases respectively, with 15 bases between them. This CDR3 is CASSQRAGASTDTQYF. As DNA, the CDR3 is TGTGCCAGCAGCCAGAGGGCAGGGGCAAGCACAGATACGCAGTATTTT.

The V and J genes are TRBV28 and TRBJ2-5; TRBD2 might be the D (6 bases). The CDR3 has 13 residues. V lost 4 bases to trimming and J lost 0 bases, with 6 bases between them. Per germline, CDR1 MDHEN and CDR2 SYDVKM. CDR3 loop: CASSWDYQETQYF. The CDR3 DNA follows: TGTGCCAGCAGTTGGGACTACCAAGAGACCCAGTACTTC.

Here the CDR3 DNA reads TGTGCCAGCTCACGAGCCCACCCGTCATACGAGCAGTACTTC. The encoded protein is CASSRAHPSYEQYF. The chain carries TRBV18 and TRBJ2-7, with D unclear. Germline V gene lookup returns CDR1 KGHSH and CDR2 LQKENI. V lost 4 bases and J 4 bases, leaving 14 bases between the germline ends. This CDR3 contains 14 residues.

This clone was detected only a few times. The chain employs TRBV19 and TRBJ1-2, with D possibly matching TRBD1 (5 bases). Germline CDR1 and CDR2: LNHDA and SQIVND (reference sequence). Trimming cost V 1 base and J 0 bases, with 9 bases left between them. This CDR3 spans 15 amino acids. The CDR3 DNA follows: TGTGCCAGTAGTATAGCAAAGACAGCTAACTATGGCTACACCTTC. Encoded protein: CASSIAKTANYGYTF.

V usage is TRBV7-2 and J usage is TRBJ2-7, with 8 bases that match TRBD1. The CDR3 has 15 amino acids. CDR1 and CDR2 from the germline V gene are SGHTA and FQGNSA. V lost 1 base and J lost 4; bases outside the gene matches: 6. The chain's CDR3 is CASSLGQGILYEQYF. In DNA, the CDR3 is TGTGCCAGCAGCTTAGGACAGGGGATTCTTTACGAGCAGTACTTC.

The CDR3 spells CASRDGQGMQYF. The CDR3 bases are TGTGCCAGCAGGGACGGACAGGGGATGCAGTACTTC. This rearrangement joins TRBV6-5 to TRBJ2-5; TRBD1 aligns across 9 bases. The CDR3 sequence is 12 residues long. The junction had 7 bases not matched to a gene; V was cut back by 6 bases and J by 11 bases. In germline, CDR1 is MNHEY, CDR2 SVGAGI.

The chain joins TRBV10-1 to TRBJ1-2, with D maybe TRBD1 (5 bases). CDR1 WNHNN and CDR2 SYGVQD come from the germline V gene (reference sequence). The V gene lost 0 bases and the J gene lost 3 bases, with 14 bases spanning the gap. The CDR3 runs 16 residues. As DNA, the CDR3 is TGCGCCAGCAGTGAGTCGAAGCGACAGATTTACTATGGCTACACCTTC. Amino acids: CASSESKRQIYYGYTF.

The table lists this clone with a few counts. Other DNA sequences of this sample code for an identical CDR3. V gene TRBV30 combines with J gene TRBJ1-6, with D uncertain. This CDR3 is 11 amino acids long. Looked up from germline, CDR1 is GTSNPN and CDR2 is SVGIG (reference sequence). Trimming took off 3 bases at V and 10 bases at J, with 7 bases between the two ends. CDR3 in DNA: TGTGCCTGGAGAAGAGGATCACCCCTCCACTTT. It translates to CAWRRGSPLHF.

A single count supports this clone. This chain connects TRBV9 to TRBJ2-3; unclear D gene. The germline CDR1 and CDR2 sequences are SGDLS and YYNGEE. CDR3 length: 15 residues. V lost 0 bases to trimming and J lost 0 bases, with 8 bases between them. CDR3 sequence: CASSVDGASTDTQYF. The CDR3 DNA reads as TGTGCCAGCAGCGTAGACGGAGCTAGCACAGATACGCAGTATTTT.

The chain combines TRBV4-3 with TRBJ2-7, with D maybe TRBD2 (6 bases). The CDR3 spans 15 residues. CDR1 is LGHNA, CDR2 YSLEER, per germline. V shed 3 bases and J shed 2 bases, with 14 bases lying between them. The CDR3 loop reads CASSHGVGSAYEQYF. The CDR3 nucleotides read TGCGCCAGCAGCCACGGGGTCGGGAGCGCCTACGAGCAGTACTTC.

The chain links TRBV25-1 to TRBJ1-1; TRBD1 aligns across 9 bases. Germline V gene lookup returns CDR1 MGHDK and CDR2 SYGVNS. The trim removed 8 bases at V and 0 bases at J, leaving 7 bases unmatched. The CDR3 is 15 amino acids. For the CDR3, the DNA is TGTGCCAGCCGATCGGGACAGGGAGTGAACACTGAAGCTTTCTTT. Protein sequence: CASRSGQGVNTEAFF.

The chain has TRBV28 and TRBJ2-5; tentative D call: TRBD1 (8 bases). Germline V CDR1 and CDR2: MDHEN, SYDVKM. V lost 4 bases and J 4 bases, leaving 25 bases between the germline ends. This CDR3 is built from 18 residues. CDR3 sequence (DNA): TGTGCCAGCAGTTCCCCCTCTGAGAGGACAGGGAGGGGAGAGACCCAGTACTTC. Its protein product is CASSSPSERTGRGETQYF.

V and J are TRBV7-2 and TRBJ2-1, with 8 bases that match TRBD2. Germline-derived CDR1 and CDR2 are SGHTA and FQGNSA. V was clipped by 5 bases and J by 3 bases; unmatched bases: 9. The CDR3 runs to 16 residues. Written as DNA, the CDR3 is TGTGCCAGCAGCCGGAGGCCCGGGACTAGCTACAATGAGCAGTTCTTC. It yields the protein CASSRRPGTSYNEQFF. Filled out from reference TRBV7-2 and TRBJ2-1, the complete variable domain reads GAGVSQSPSNKVTEKGKDVELRCDPISGHTALYWYRQSLGQGLEFLIYFQGNSAPDKSGLPSDRFSAERTGGSVSTLTIQRTQQEDSAVYLCASSRRPGTSYNEQFFGPGTRLTVL.

This chain links TRBV28 with TRBJ2-4; the D is unclear. The CDR3 extends over 13 amino acids. Per the germline V gene, CDR1 is MDHEN and CDR2 is SYDVKM. Deletions cut 5 bases from V and 0 bases from J, with 5 bases between. The CDR3 region is CASSVLAKNIQYF. The CDR3 bases are TGTGCCAGCAGTGTACTAGCCAAAAACATTCAGTACTTC.

V gene TRBV7-2 combines with J gene TRBJ2-1; 8 bases agree with TRBD2. The CDR3 is made up of 18 amino acids. The germline gives CDR1 SGHTA, CDR2 FQGNSA. V shed 3 bases and J 3 bases; nucleotides not matched to a gene: 13. The CDR3 coding sequence is TGTGCCAGCAGCTTCACCCAGCCGGGGGGGCTTGACTACAATGAGCAGTTCTTC. Protein sequence: CASSFTQPGGLDYNEQFF.

V and J are TRBV5-6 and TRBJ2-5; a weak D match, TRBD1 (6 bases). The J call could be wrong; TRBJ2-7 is a better fit for the DNA end. Germline lookup yields CDR1 SGHDT and CDR2 YYEEEE. The CDR3 has 14 residues. CDR3 coding DNA: TGTGCCAGCAGCTTGACAGGGAACTCCTACGAGCAGTACTTC. Its protein product is CASSLTGNSYEQYF.

Details on this clone: Different DNA sequences within this sample yield the same CDR3. V usage is TRBV6-5 and J usage is TRBJ1-5, with D unclear. Germline assignment: CDR1 MNHEY and CDR2 SVGAGI. The V end was cut by 6 bases, the J end by 0 bases, with 12 bases between. The CDR3 totals 15 residues. The CDR3 DNA reads as TGTGCCAGCAGGCCATACATGAATAGCAATCAGCCCCAGCATTTT. This sequence encodes CASRPYMNSNQPQHF.

The rearrangement uses TRBV4-3 and TRBJ1-6, with TRBD1 identical over 10 bases. Germline V CDR1 and CDR2: LGHNA, YSLEER. This CDR3 region has 17 residues. V gave up 1 base and J gave up 9 bases; unmatched junction bases: 9. CDR3 nucleotide sequence: TGCGCCAGCAGCCAAGCGCCCCCCGGACAGGGGGTTTCACCCCTCCACTTT. Protein product: CASSQAPPGQGVSPLHF.

The chain employs TRBV11-2 and TRBJ2-1; perhaps TRBD1 as D (5 bases). The CDR3 is 12 amino acids. V shed 4 bases and J shed 9 bases, with 10 bases lying between them. Germline CDR1 is SGHAT and CDR2 is FQNNGV. The CDR3 sequence: CASSYQGAEQFF. CDR3 sequence (DNA): TGTGCCAGCAGCTACCAGGGTGCTGAGCAGTTCTTC. Complete variable domain (other parts from reference TRBV11-2 and TRBJ2-1): EAGVAQSPRYKIIEKRQSVAFWCNPISGHATLYWYQQILGQGPKLLIQFQNNGVVDDSQLPKDRFSAERLKGVDSTLKIQPAKLEDSAVYLCASSYQGAEQFFGPGTRLTVL.

In this sample, this clone turned up once. This chain links TRBV28 with TRBJ2-6; a weak D match, TRBD2 (6 bases). V was shortened by 5 bases and J by 2 bases, with 10 bases between the two germline ends. Germline assignment: CDR1 MDHEN and CDR2 SYDVKM. The CDR3 is 15 amino acids. The CDR3: CASSVGGTGANVLTF. The CDR3 nucleotides read TGTGCCAGCAGTGTAGGAGGGACTGGGGCCAACGTCCTGACTTTC.

The V and J genes are TRBV5-4 and TRBJ1-4, with 9 bases lining up with TRBD1. The germline V gene has CDR1 SGHNT and CDR2 YYREEE (reference sequence). The CDR3 runs 15 residues. V was pared by 1 base and J by 6 bases, with 4 bases of the junction left unmatched. The CDR3 here is CASSLNTGGDEKLFF. DNA for the CDR3: TGTGCCAGCAGCTTGAACACAGGGGGCGATGAAAAACTGTTTTTT. The whole variable domain, remainder taken from reference TRBV5-4 and TRBJ1-4, is ETGVTQSPTHLIKTRGQQVTLRCSSQSGHNTVSWYQQALGQGPQFIFQYYREEENGRGNFPPRFSGLQFPNYSSELNVNALELDDSALYLCASSLNTGGDEKLFFGSGTQLSVL.

This clone has a handful of counts. V is TRBV18 and J is TRBJ1-1; tentative D call: TRBD1 (5 bases). The germline V gene has CDR1 KGHSH and CDR2 LQKENI. The length of the CDR3 is 12 residues. V was cut by 6 bases and J by 7 bases, with 12 bases left in between. The CDR3 loop reads CASSPAGREAFF. CDR3 nucleotides: TGTGCCAGCTCCCCTGCGGGGCGTGAAGCTTTCTTT.

A remark on this clone: One end of the junction fails to match germline, which may point to a read error. The J gene is TRBJ1-2, the V gene TRBV5-4, with 8 bases identical to TRBD1. The CDR3 length is 14 residues. Germline CDR1 and CDR2: SGHNT and YYREEE (reference sequence). For the CDR3, the DNA is TGTGCCAGCAGCTCATCGACAGGGGCCTATGGCTACGCCTTC. Its translation: CASSSSTGAYGYAF.